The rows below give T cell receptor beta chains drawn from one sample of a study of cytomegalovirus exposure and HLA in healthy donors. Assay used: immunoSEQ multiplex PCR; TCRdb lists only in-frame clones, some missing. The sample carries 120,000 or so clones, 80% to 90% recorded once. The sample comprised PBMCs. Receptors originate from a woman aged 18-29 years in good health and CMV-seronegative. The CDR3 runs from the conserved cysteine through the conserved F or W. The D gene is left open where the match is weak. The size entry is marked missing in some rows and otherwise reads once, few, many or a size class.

CDR3nt: TGCGCCAGCAGTCAATCCGGGACAGGGGGCGAAGAGACCCAGTACTTC
CDR3aa: CASSQSGTGGEETQYF
j_gene: TRBJ2-5
abundance: NA
v_gene: TRBV23-1
d_gene: TRBD1

CDR3nt: TGTGCCAGCTCACCGACAGGGGGCGCAGTTAGGGATACGCAGTATTTT
CDR3aa: CASSPTGGAVRDTQYF
j_gene: TRBJ2-3
abundance: NA
v_gene: TRBV18
d_gene: TRBD1

CDR3nt: TGTGCCAGCAGTCTCACTACGGGAGGGACGAACACTGAAGCTTTCTTT
CDR3aa: CASSLTTGGTNTEAFF
j_gene: TRBJ1-1
abundance: NA
v_gene: TRBV6-6
d_gene: NA

CDR3nt: TGTGCCTGGAGTGTACGGGCGGGGGGGCTGCACTACGAGCAGTACTTC
CDR3aa: CAWSVRAGGLHYEQYF
j_gene: TRBJ2-7
abundance: NA
v_gene: TRBV30
d_gene: TRBD2

CDR3nt: TGTGCCACCAGCGCGGGTTCTTTTTCCTACGAGCAGTACTTC
CDR3aa: CATSAGSFSYEQYF
j_gene: TRBJ2-7
abundance: NA
v_gene: TRBV15
d_gene: NA

CDR3nt: TGTGCCAGCAAGGCGGGAGGGACGCAGGGGGAGCAGTACTTC
CDR3aa: CASKAGGTQGEQYF
j_gene: TRBJ2-7
abundance: NA
v_gene: TRBV28
d_gene: TRBD2

CDR3nt: TGCAGCGTTGATGCCCCACAGGGGACAGATACGCAGTATTTT
CDR3aa: CSVDAPQGTDTQYF
j_gene: TRBJ2-3
abundance: NA
v_gene: TRBV29-1
d_gene: TRBD1

CDR3nt: TGTGCCAGCAGCCCCGGGACAGGCTATGGCTACACCTTC
CDR3aa: CASSPGTGYGYTF
j_gene: TRBJ1-2
abundance: few
v_gene: TRBV6-4
d_gene: TRBD1

CDR3nt: TGCGCCAGCAGTCAACCAGCCCGACTAGCGGGAGGGGTCCAAAATGAGCAGTTCTTC
CDR3aa: CASSQPARLAGGVQNEQFF
j_gene: TRBJ2-1
abundance: once
v_gene: TRBV23-1
d_gene: TRBD2

CDR3nt: TGCGCCAGCAGCCAAGTGACAGGAAAGAACACTGAAGCTTTCTTT
CDR3aa: CASSQVTGKNTEAFF
j_gene: TRBJ1-1
abundance: NA
v_gene: TRBV4-1
d_gene: NA

CDR3nt: TGTGCCAGCAGTTCGAGGGGGCAGTCACCCCTCCACTTT
CDR3aa: CASSSRGQSPLHF
j_gene: TRBJ1-6
abundance: once
v_gene: TRBV27
d_gene: TRBD1

CDR3nt: TGTGCCAGCAGCTTATCCGCTAACTATGGCTACACCTTC
CDR3aa: CASSLSANYGYTF
j_gene: TRBJ1-2
abundance: NA
v_gene: TRBV11-2
d_gene: NA

CDR3nt: TGTGCCAGCAGCTTGGGATACAGAGAAGAGACCCAGTACTTC
CDR3aa: CASSLGYREETQYF
j_gene: TRBJ2-5
abundance: NA
v_gene: TRBV5-4
d_gene: NA

CDR3nt: TGCGCCAGCACCCCGCGGCTAGCGGGCACAGATACGCAGTATTTT
CDR3aa: CASTPRLAGTDTQYF
j_gene: TRBJ2-3
abundance: few
v_gene: TRBV5-1
d_gene: TRBD2

CDR3nt: TGTGCCAGCAGCTTAGGGGGCAGCTCCTCCTACGAGCAGTACTTC
CDR3aa: CASSLGGSSSYEQYF
j_gene: TRBJ2-7
abundance: once
v_gene: TRBV7-8
d_gene: NA

CDR3nt: TGTGCCAGCAGTGTCCGGGACAGGGGTGTGTACGAGCAGTACTTC
CDR3aa: CASSVRDRGVYEQYF
j_gene: TRBJ2-7
abundance: NA
v_gene: TRBV6-1
d_gene: TRBD1

CDR3nt: TGTGCCTGTTCCGGGACTAGGTACGAGCAGTACTTC
CDR3aa: CACSGTRYEQYF
j_gene: TRBJ2-7
abundance: NA
v_gene: TRBV30
d_gene: TRBD2

CDR3nt: TGTGCCACCAGCAGAGTTTTGGACGGGAGAACAGATACGCAGTATTTT
CDR3aa: CATSRVLDGRTDTQYF
j_gene: TRBJ2-3
abundance: NA
v_gene: TRBV15
d_gene: NA

CDR3nt: TGTGCCTGGAGACTAGCGGGGGCCACCTACGAGCAGTACTTC
CDR3aa: CAWRLAGATYEQYF
j_gene: TRBJ2-7
abundance: NA
v_gene: TRBV30
d_gene: TRBD2

CDR3nt: TGTGCCAGCAGCAAAGGTAGGACTAGCGGGAGGGCTCCCTACGAGCAGTACTTC
CDR3aa: CASSKGRTSGRAPYEQYF
j_gene: TRBJ2-7
abundance: NA
v_gene: TRBV21-1
d_gene: NA

CDR3nt: TGTGCCAGCAGGAACCGGGACATAAAAAAAGGGGGCTACACCTTC
CDR3aa: CASRNRDIKKGGYTF
j_gene: TRBJ1-2
abundance: NA
v_gene: TRBV27
d_gene: NA

CDR3nt: TGTGCCAGCAGCGAGGGACAGGGGAATGAAAAACTGTTTTTT
CDR3aa: CASSEGQGNEKLFF
j_gene: TRBJ1-4
abundance: NA
v_gene: TRBV6-4
d_gene: TRBD1

CDR3nt: TGTGCCAGCAGCTTCCCGGGACTAGCGGGGACTCACCAAGAGACCCAGTACTTC
CDR3aa: CASSFPGLAGTHQETQYF
j_gene: TRBJ2-5
abundance: once
v_gene: TRBV7-9
d_gene: TRBD2

CDR3nt: TGCGCCAGCAGCGGGGACAGTCTCTCTGAAGGCTACACCTTC
CDR3aa: CASSGDSLSEGYTF
j_gene: TRBJ1-2
abundance: NA
v_gene: TRBV5-1
d_gene: TRBD1

CDR3nt: TGCAGCTTGCGGGGGGGGTCCTACAATGAGCAGTTCTTC
CDR3aa: CSLRGGSYNEQFF
j_gene: TRBJ2-1
abundance: once
v_gene: TRBV29-1
d_gene: TRBD2

CDR3nt: TGTGCCTGGACCGATAAGACAGGGAGGCCTTCTGGAAACACCATATATTTT
CDR3aa: CAWTDKTGRPSGNTIYF
j_gene: TRBJ1-3
abundance: NA
v_gene: TRBV30
d_gene: TRBD1

CDR3nt: TGTGCCAGCAGCGTAGATCGAGATACGCAGTATTTT
CDR3aa: CASSVDRDTQYF
j_gene: TRBJ2-3
abundance: NA
v_gene: TRBV9
d_gene: NA

CDR3nt: TGTGCCAGCAGGGGAGATGAACCGGGACTTTTAGAGACCCAGTACTTC
CDR3aa: CASRGDEPGLLETQYF
j_gene: TRBJ2-5
abundance: NA
v_gene: TRBV11-3
d_gene: NA

CDR3nt: TGTGCCAGCAGTTTTGGCAGAAACTATGGCTACACCTTC
CDR3aa: CASSFGRNYGYTF
j_gene: TRBJ1-2
abundance: NA
v_gene: TRBV27
d_gene: NA

CDR3nt: TGTGCCAGCAGCACAAACAGGGATGGAAACACCATATATTTT
CDR3aa: CASSTNRDGNTIYF
j_gene: TRBJ1-3
abundance: NA
v_gene: TRBV5-5
d_gene: NA

CDR3nt: TGTGCCAGCTCCCCAGGACTAGCGGGGGCTGAAAACATTCAGTACTTC
CDR3aa: CASSPGLAGAENIQYF
j_gene: TRBJ2-4
abundance: NA
v_gene: TRBV18
d_gene: TRBD2

CDR3nt: TGCGCCAGCAGCCCCGGGCTAGCAGTAAATGAGCAGTTCTTC
CDR3aa: CASSPGLAVNEQFF
j_gene: TRBJ2-1
abundance: NA
v_gene: TRBV4-3
d_gene: NA